One T cell receptor (beta chain) is described in this entry. The antigen is not known. The data derive from a study of CD8+CD57+ T cells in acquired aplastic anemia. TCR beta VDJ and CDR3 were profiled, and genomic DNA was the template. Each CDR3 protein is one row after TCRdb ran MiXCR on the reads. Counted here are 200,000 or so distinct CDR3 sequences, 64% occurring once; the ten biggest clones make up more than 45%. Study outcomes and limitations: Patients versus controls showed no significant CD8+ Simpson's diversity difference.

The CDR3 sequence is 14 residues long. Per germline, CDR1 SQVTM and CDR2 ANQGSEA. Losses at the gene ends were 7 bases for V and 1 base for J; bases not matched to a gene: 8. The V gene is TRBV29-1, the J gene TRBJ1-2, with 8 bases identical to TRBD1. The specimen sequenced was sorted CD4+, CD8+, or CD8+CD57+ T cells (not recorded which) from PBMCs. This clonotype was obtained from a human donor with severe aplastic anemia or a healthy control (not recorded which). The CDR3 nucleotides read TGCAGCGCTACGCGGACAGGGTTTAACTATGGCTACACCTTC. Protein: CSATRTGFNYGYTF.